What follows describes a single TCR beta chain. As yet, its antigen is unknown. The source of the sample is a study of cytomegalovirus exposure and HLA in healthy donors. Study results and limitations: Earlier findings revealed that most TCR beta V segments proved productive either about 87% or about 30% of the time. Reported results showed that the classifier diagnosed cytomegalovirus status with high specificity and sensitivity.

Per germline, CDR1 SGHRS and CDR2 YFSETQ. This CDR3 comprises 15 residues. V gave up 4 bases and J gave up 5 bases, with 15 bases separating them. A multiplex PCR was run with 60 Vbeta primers and 13 Jbeta primers. This table comes from immunoSEQ multiplex PCR, and its TCRdb copy is limited to in-frame clones, with some not included. Of some 130,000 clones detected, approximately 80% appear once; the ten largest clones hold about 2.2%. V usage is TRBV5-1 and J usage is TRBJ2-2; possible D gene TRBD2, 5 bases. The sample was PBMCs. The sequence was obtained from a man younger than 40 in good health and CMV-seronegative. CDR3: CASSAQRARTGELFF. CDR3 nucleotide sequence: TGCGCCAGCAGCGCCCAGAGGGCGCGAACCGGGGAGCTGTTTTTT.